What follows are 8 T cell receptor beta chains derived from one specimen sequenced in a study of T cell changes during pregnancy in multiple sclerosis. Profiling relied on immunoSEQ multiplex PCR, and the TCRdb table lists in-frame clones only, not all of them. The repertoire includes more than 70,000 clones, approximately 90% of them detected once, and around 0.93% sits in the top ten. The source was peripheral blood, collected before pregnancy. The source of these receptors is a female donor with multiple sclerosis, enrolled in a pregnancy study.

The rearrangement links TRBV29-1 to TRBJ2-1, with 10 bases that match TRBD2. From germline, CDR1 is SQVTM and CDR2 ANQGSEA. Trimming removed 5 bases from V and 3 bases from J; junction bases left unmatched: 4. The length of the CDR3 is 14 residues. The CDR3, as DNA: TGCAGCGTTTGGACTAGCGGACTCTACAATGAGCAGTTCTTC. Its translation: CSVWTSGLYNEQFF.

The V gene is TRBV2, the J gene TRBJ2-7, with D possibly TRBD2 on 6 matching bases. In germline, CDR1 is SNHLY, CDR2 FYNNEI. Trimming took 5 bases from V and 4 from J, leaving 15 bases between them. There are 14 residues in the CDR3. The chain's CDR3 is CASSPHVLAYEQYF. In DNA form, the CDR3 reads TGTGCCAGCAGTCCACACGTTCTAGCGTACGAGCAGTACTTC.

The CDR3 coding sequence is TGTGCCACCCTGTTATCGTTCTCCTACAATGAGCAGTTCTTC. Its protein product is CATLLSFSYNEQFF. This chain links TRBV6-6 with TRBJ2-1; D is uncertain. Germline V gene sequence: CDR1 MNHNY, CDR2 SVGAGI (reference sequence). With 10 bases removed from V and 0 bases from J, the gap between germline ends came to 13 bases. The CDR3 runs to 14 residues.

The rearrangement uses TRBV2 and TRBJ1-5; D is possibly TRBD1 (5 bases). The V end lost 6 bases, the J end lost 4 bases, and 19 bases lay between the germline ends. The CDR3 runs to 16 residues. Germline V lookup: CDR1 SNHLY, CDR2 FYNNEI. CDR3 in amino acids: CASRPREGTGNQPQHF. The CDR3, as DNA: TGTGCCAGCAGACCCAGGGAGGGTACGGGAAATCAGCCCCAGCATTTT.

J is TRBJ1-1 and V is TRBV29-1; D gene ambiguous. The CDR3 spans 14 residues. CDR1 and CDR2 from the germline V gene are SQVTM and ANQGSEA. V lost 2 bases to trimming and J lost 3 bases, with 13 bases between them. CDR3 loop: CSVEPARDYTEAFF. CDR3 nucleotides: TGCAGCGTTGAACCCGCGAGGGATTACACTGAAGCTTTCTTT.

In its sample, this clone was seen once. The CDR3 reads CASRSRDRVEQYF. In DNA, the CDR3 is TGTGCCAGCAGGAGCCGGGACAGGGTTGAGCAGTACTTC. The genes are TRBV6-5 and TRBJ2-7, with TRBD1 matching over 9 bases. Germline V gene data show CDR1 as MNHEY and CDR2 as SVGAGI. The CDR3 is made up of 13 amino acids. V dropped 6 bases and J dropped 7; count of bases not matched to a gene: 7.

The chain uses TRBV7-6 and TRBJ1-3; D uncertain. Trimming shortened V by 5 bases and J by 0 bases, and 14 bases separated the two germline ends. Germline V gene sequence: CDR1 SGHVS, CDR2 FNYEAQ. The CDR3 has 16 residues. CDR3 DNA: TGTGCCAGCAGCCCGTCTCGTTCCTTCTCTGGAAACACCATATATTTT. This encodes CASSPSRSFSGNTIYF.

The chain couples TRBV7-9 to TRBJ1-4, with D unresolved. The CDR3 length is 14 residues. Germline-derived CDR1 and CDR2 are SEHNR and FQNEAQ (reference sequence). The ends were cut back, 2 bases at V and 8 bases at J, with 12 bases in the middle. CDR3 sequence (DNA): TGTGCCAGCAGCTTACCCGGGAGAGGAGAAAAACTGTTTTTT. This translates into CASSLPGRGEKLFF.